This is a list of T cell receptor beta chains from one sample in a study of blood T cell repertoires in COVID-19. Some clones are missing from TCRdb's copy, which holds only in-frame ones; the method was immunoSEQ multiplex PCR. Of fewer than 50,000 clones listed, more than 70% are singletons. The sequenced material came from peripheral blood. All receptors derive from a woman over 75 with active or convalescent COVID-19. The CDR3 runs from the conserved cysteine through the conserved F or W. Fields, in order: D gene, J gene, clone size, V gene, CDR3 DNA, CDR3 protein. D genes are given only for firm matches. Size is stated for part of the rows, as once, few or many counts, or as a class when the clone is expanded.

d_gene: TRBD1
j_gene: TRBJ1-5
abundance: .
v_gene: TRBV6-1
CDR3nt: TGTGCCAGCAGTGAAGCTGTCCAGGGGGCAAATCAGCCCCAGCATTTT
CDR3aa: CASSEAVQGANQPQHF

d_gene: TRBD2
j_gene: TRBJ2-2
abundance: .
v_gene: TRBV7-2
CDR3nt: TGTGCCAGCAGCTTATGGGGGGACTACACCTACACCGGGGAGCTGTTTTTT
CDR3aa: CASSLWGDYTYTGELFF

d_gene: .
j_gene: TRBJ2-4
abundance: .
v_gene: TRBV7-2
CDR3nt: TGTGCCAGCAGCCCAACCCTGACAGCTAACATTCAGTACTTC
CDR3aa: CASSPTLTANIQYF

d_gene: TRBD1
j_gene: TRBJ1-1
abundance: .
v_gene: TRBV27
CDR3nt: TGTGCCAGCAGTCCCCGGGACAGATATTCCACTGAAGCTTTCTTT
CDR3aa: CASSPRDRYSTEAFF

d_gene: .
j_gene: TRBJ1-5
abundance: .
v_gene: TRBV19
CDR3nt: TGTGCCAGTTGTTCCACCCTACAGGGCCCCTATCAGCCCCAGCATTTT
CDR3aa: CASCSTLQGPYQPQHF

d_gene: TRBD2
j_gene: TRBJ2-1
abundance: .
v_gene: TRBV7-7
CDR3nt: TGTGCCAGCAGCTTAGGGGAGGGAAGAAACAATGAGCAGTTCTTC
CDR3aa: CASSLGEGRNNEQFF

d_gene: TRBD1
j_gene: TRBJ1-5
abundance: few
v_gene: TRBV2
CDR3nt: TGTGCCAGCAGACGTGAGAGGGGGCCGGATCAGCCCCAGCATTTT
CDR3aa: CASRRERGPDQPQHF

d_gene: TRBD2
j_gene: TRBJ2-7
abundance: .
v_gene: TRBV19
CDR3nt: TGTGCCAGTAGTATGTTTTCCCCCGTTCGGGGGAGGGCCGTCGAGCAGTACTTC
CDR3aa: CASSMFSPVRGRAVEQYF

d_gene: .
j_gene: TRBJ1-3
abundance: .
v_gene: TRBV3-1/TRBV3-2
CDR3nt: TGTGCCAGCAGCGACCTTCGGGGGGAGGGGGGAGCCAACTCTGGAAACACCATATATTTT
CDR3aa: CASSDLRGEGGANSGNTIYF

d_gene: .
j_gene: TRBJ2-3
abundance: .
v_gene: TRBV30
CDR3nt: TGTGCCTGGAGTGTATCTATAGATACGCAGTATTTT
CDR3aa: CAWSVSIDTQYF

d_gene: .
j_gene: TRBJ2-1
abundance: .
v_gene: TRBV7-2
CDR3nt: TGTGCCAGCAGCCCTACTAGGGATGAGCAGTTCTTC
CDR3aa: CASSPTRDEQFF